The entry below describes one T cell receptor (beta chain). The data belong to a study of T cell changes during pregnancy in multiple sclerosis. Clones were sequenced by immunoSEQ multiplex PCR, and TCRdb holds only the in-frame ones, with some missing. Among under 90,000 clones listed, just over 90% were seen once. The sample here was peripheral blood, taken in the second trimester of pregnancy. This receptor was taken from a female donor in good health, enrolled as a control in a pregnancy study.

The CDR3 region is CASSWASYGYTF. The DNA for the CDR3 is TGTGCCAGTAGTTGGGCCAGCTATGGCTACACCTTC. This chain links TRBV19 with TRBJ1-2; D is unresolved. The CDR3 length is 12 residues. The germline V gene has CDR1 LNHDA and CDR2 SQIVND (reference sequence). V lost 5 bases and J 4 bases, leaving 8 bases between the germline ends. The variable domain in full, with the rest retrieved from reference TRBV19 and TRBJ1-2, is DGGITQSPKYLFRKEGQNVTLSCEQNLNHDAMYWYRQDPGQGLRLIYYSQIVNDFQKGDIAEGYSVSREKKESFPLTVTSAQKNPTAFYLCASSWASYGYTFGSGTRLTVV.